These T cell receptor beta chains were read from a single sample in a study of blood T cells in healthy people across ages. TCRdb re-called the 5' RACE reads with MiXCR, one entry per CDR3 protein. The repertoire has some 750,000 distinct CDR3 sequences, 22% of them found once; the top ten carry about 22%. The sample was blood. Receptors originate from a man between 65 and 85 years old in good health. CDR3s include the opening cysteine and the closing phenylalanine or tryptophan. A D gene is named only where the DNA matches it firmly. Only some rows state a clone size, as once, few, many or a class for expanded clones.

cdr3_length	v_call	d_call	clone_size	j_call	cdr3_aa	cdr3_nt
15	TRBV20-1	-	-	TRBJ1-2	CSARVGGRGGEGYTF	TGCAGTGCTAGAGTGGGGGGACGGGGAGGAGAGGGCTACACCTTC
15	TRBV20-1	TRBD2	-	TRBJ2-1	CSAERTSGRLNEQFF	TGCAGTGCAGAACGGACTAGCGGGAGGTTAAATGAGCAGTTCTTC
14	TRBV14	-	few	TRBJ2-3	CASSQAGVRDTQYF	TGTGCCAGCAGCCAAGCGGGAGTCAGAGATACGCAGTATTTT
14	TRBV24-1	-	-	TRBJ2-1	CATSDWGSYNEQFF	TGTGCCACCAGTGATTGGGGGTCCTACAATGAGCAGTTCTTC
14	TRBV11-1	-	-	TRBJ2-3	CASTSASGIDTQYF	TGTGCCAGCACCTCAGCGAGCGGCATAGATACGCAGTATTTT
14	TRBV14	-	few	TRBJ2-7	CASSQEYTSYEQYF	TGTGCCAGCAGCCAAGAGTACACATCCTACGAGCAGTACTTC
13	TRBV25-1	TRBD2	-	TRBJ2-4	CASEDGGKNIQYF	TGTGCCAGCGAAGACGGGGGGAAAAACATTCAGTACTTC
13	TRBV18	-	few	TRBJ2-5	CASSLRLGETQYF	TGTGCCAGCTCACTACGCCTGGGAGAGACCCAGTACTTC
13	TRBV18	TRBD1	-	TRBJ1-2	CASSPQTGDGYTF	TGTGCCAGCTCACCACAAACAGGGGACGGCTACACCTTC
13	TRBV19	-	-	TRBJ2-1	CASSWTRGNEQFF	TGTGCCAGTAGTTGGACTAGGGGGAATGAGCAGTTCTTC
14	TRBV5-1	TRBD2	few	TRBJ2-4	CASTTSGGENIQYF	TGCGCCAGCACGACTAGCGGGGGGGAAAACATTCAGTACTTC
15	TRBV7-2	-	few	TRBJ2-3	CASSRGGASTDTQYF	TGTGCCAGCAGCAGGGGGGGGGCGAGCACAGATACGCAGTATTTT
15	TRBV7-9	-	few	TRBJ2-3	CASSWARLGADTQYF	TGTGCCAGCAGCTGGGCCCGACTAGGAGCAGATACGCAGTATTTT
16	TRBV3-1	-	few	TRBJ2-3	CASSPSFSPGTDTQYF	TGTGCCAGCAGCCCCTCTTTTTCGCCCGGCACAGATACGCAGTATTTT
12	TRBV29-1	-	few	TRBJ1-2	CSELDGLGGYTF	TGCAGCGAGTTGGACGGGCTCGGGGGCTACACCTTC
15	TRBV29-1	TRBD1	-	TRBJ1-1	CSVVGTGDQNTEAFF	TGCAGCGTTGTTGGGACAGGGGACCAGAACACTGAAGCTTTCTTT